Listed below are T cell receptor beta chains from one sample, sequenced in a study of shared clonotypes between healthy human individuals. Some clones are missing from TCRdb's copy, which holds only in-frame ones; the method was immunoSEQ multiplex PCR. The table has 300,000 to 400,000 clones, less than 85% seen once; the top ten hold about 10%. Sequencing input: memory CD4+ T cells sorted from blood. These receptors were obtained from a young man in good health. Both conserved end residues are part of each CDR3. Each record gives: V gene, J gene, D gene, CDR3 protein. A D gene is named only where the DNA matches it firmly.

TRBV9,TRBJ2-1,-,CASSGANNEQFF
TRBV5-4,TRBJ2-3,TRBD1,CASSKATGDDTQYF
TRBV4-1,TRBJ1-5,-,CASSQEDGGNQPQHF
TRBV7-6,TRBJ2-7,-,CASSLATDYEQYF
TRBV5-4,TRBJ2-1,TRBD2,CASSKTSGVGRYNEQFF
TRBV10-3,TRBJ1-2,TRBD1,CATRQGTGAQNYGYTF
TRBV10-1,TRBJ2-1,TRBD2,CASSGTSGGATGEQFF
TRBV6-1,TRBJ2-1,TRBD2,CASSIGGGGIYEQFF
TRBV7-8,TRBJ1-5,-,CASSRNRDGNNQPQHF
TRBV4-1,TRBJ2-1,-,CASSQGIPPMVWNEQFF
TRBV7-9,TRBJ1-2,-,CASSLSLYGYTF
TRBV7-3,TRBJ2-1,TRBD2,CASSLREAGYGTYNEQFF
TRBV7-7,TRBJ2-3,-,CASSQTISDTQYF
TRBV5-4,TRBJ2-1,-,CASSLGAGRQFF
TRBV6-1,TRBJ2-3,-,CASSEIRTAGTQYF
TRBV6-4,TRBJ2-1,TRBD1,CASSKYRGSYNEQFF
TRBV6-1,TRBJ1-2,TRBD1,CASSENRGRDGYTF
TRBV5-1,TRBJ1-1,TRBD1,CASSSTQGVGTEAFF
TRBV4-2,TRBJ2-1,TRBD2,CASSPRGLAEFNEQFF
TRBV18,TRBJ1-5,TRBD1,CASSPSAPGGDQPQHF
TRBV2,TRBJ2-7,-,CASSEALQGSVQYF
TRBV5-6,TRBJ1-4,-,CASSLSQGTNEKLFF